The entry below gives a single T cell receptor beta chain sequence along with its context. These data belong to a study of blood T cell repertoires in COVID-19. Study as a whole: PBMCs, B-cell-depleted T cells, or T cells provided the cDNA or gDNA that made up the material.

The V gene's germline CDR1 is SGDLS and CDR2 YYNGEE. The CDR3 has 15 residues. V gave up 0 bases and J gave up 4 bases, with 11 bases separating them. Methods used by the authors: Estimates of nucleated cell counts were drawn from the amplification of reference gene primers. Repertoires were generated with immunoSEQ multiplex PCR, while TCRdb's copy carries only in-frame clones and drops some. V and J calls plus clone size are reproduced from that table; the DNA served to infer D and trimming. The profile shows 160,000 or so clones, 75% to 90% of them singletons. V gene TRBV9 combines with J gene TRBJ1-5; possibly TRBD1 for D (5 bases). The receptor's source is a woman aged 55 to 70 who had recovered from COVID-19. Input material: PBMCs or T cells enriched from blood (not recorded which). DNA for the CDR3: TGTGCCAGCAGCGTAGTCCCAGGGTTAAATCAGCCCCAGCATTTT. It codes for CASSVVPGLNQPQHF.